The text below deals with one T cell receptor beta chain. Its specificity is not known. Sampling of blood occurred at baseline, cycle 4 day 1, and cycle 7 day 1. Sequencing was performed with immunoSEQ multiplex PCR; in TCRdb, only in-frame clones are kept and a portion is missing. The sample lists some 66,000 clones; roughly 87% were seen once. The source of the sample is a study of OX40 agonist ivuxolimab in advanced cancers. Regarding the study as a whole: Undetermined was the antigen specificity of the expanded peripheral T cells. Some nonresponders also had low normalized T-cell clonal expansion.

V dropped 2 bases and J dropped 12 bases, with 14 bases sitting between them. This CDR3 is 13 amino acids long. The germline CDR1 and CDR2 sequences are SEHNR and FQNEAQ (reference sequence). Specimen: CD4+ or CD8+ T cells sorted from blood, collected in a trial of the OX40 agonist ivuxolimab. The sequence was obtained from an adult with an advanced solid tumor such as melanoma, head and neck, liver or kidney cancer. The gene calls are TRBV7-9 and TRBJ2-1; no clear D gene. In DNA form, the CDR3 reads TGTGCCAGCAGCTTATCGGCAGGCGGTGTGCAGTTCTTC. Its translation is CASSLSAGGVQFF.